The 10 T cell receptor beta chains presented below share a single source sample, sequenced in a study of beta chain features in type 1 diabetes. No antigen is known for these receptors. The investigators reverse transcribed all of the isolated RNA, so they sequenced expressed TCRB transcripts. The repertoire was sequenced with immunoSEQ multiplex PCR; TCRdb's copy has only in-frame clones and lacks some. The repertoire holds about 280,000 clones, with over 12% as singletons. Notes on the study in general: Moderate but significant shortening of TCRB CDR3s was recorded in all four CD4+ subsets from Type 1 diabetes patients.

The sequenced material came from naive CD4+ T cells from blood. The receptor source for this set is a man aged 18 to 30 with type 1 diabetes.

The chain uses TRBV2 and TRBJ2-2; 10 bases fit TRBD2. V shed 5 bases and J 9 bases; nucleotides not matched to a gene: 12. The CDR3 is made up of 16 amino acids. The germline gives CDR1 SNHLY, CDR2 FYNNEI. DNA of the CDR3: TGTGCCAGCAGTTTATCCAGCGGGAGGGCCGCGAGGGAGCTGTTTTTT. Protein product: CASSLSSGRAARELFF.

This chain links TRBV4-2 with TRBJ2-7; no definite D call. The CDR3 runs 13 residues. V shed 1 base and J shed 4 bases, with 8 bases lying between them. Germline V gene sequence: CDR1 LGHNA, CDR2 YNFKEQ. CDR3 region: CASSQVPSYEQYF. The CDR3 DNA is TGTGCCAGCAGCCAAGTCCCGAGTTACGAGCAGTACTTC.

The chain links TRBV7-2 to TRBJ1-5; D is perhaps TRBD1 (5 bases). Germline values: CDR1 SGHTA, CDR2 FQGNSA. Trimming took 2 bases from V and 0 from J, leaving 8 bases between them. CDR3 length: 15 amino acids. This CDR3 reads CASSLKGNSNQPQHF. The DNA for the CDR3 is TGTGCCAGCAGCTTAAAGGGGAATAGCAATCAGCCCCAGCATTTT. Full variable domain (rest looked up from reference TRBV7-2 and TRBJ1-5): GAGVSQSPSNKVTEKGKDVELRCDPISGHTALYWYRQSLGQGLEFLIYFQGNSAPDKSGLPSDRFSAERTGGSVSTLTIQRTQQEDSAVYLCASSLKGNSNQPQHFGDGTRLSIL.

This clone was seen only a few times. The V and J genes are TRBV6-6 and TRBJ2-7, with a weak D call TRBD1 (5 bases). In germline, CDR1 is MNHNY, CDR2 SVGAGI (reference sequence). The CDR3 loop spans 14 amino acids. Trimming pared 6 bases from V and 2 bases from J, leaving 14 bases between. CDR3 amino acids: CASSYAMGPYEQYF. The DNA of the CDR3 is TGTGCCAGCAGCTACGCCATGGGGCCCTACGAGCAGTACTTC.

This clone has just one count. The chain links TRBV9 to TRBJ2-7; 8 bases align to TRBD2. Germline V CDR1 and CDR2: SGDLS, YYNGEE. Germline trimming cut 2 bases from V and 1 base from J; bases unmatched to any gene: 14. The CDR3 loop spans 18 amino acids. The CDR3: CASSVSVGGRGDSYEQYF. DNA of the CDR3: TGTGCCAGCAGCGTGTCCGTAGGTGGGCGGGGGGATTCCTACGAGCAGTACTTC.

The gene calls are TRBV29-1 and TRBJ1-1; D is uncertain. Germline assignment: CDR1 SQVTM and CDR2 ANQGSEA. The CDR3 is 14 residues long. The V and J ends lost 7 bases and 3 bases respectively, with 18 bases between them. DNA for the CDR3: TGCAGCGGCTCCCCCCAATCTTGGCACACTGAAGCTTTCTTT. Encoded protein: CSGSPQSWHTEAFF.

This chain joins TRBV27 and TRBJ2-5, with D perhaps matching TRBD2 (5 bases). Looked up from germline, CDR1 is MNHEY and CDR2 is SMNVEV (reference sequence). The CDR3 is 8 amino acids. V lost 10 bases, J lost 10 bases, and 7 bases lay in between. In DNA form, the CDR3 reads TGTGCCACCCGGGACCAGTACTTC. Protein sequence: CATRDQYF.

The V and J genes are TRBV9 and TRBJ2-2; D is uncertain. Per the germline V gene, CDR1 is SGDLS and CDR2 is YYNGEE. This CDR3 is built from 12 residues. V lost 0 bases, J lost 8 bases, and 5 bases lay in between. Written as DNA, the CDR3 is TGTGCCAGCAGCGTAGAATTAGGGGAGCTGTTTTTT. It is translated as CASSVELGELFF.

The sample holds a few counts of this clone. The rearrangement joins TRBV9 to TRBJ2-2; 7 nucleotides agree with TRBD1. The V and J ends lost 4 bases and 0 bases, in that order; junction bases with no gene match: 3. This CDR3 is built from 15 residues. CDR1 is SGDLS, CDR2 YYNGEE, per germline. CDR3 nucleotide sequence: TGTGCCAGCAGCTCAGGACAGGCGAACACCGGGGAGCTGTTTTTT. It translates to CASSSGQANTGELFF.

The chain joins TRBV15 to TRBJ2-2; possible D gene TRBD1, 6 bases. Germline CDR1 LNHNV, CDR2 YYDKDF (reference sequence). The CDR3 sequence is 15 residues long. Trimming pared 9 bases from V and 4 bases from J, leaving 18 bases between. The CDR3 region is CATSSTGRSTGELFF. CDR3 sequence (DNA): TGTGCCACTTCTTCAACAGGGCGAAGCACCGGGGAGCTGTTTTTT.